A single sample is the source of the 17 T cell receptor beta chains below, sequenced in a study of cytomegalovirus exposure and HLA in healthy donors. This PCR relied on a set of 60 Vbeta primers and 13 Jbeta primers. The data were produced by immunoSEQ multiplex PCR, yet TCRdb's version contains in-frame clones alone and is incomplete. The sample gives some 110,000 clones, roughly 9% of which show up once; 2.5% to 3.5% is in the top ten. The sample comprised PBMCs. The receptors come from a man aged 30-40 years in good health and CMV-seronegative.

This clone was seen a few times. This chain links TRBV6-5 with TRBJ2-6; D gene uncertain. The germline CDR1 and CDR2 sequences are MNHEY and SVGAGI. The CDR3 extends over 13 amino acids. V shed 11 bases and J shed 2 bases, with 10 bases lying between them. CDR3 protein: CASQEAGANVLTF. The CDR3 nucleotides are TGTGCCTCCCAAGAGGCTGGGGCCAACGTCCTGACTTTC.

J is TRBJ1-1 and V is TRBV6-1; TRBD1 matches at 8 bases. Per germline, CDR1 MNHNS and CDR2 SASEGT. J gave up 4 bases and V 6 bases, and 10 bases lay outside the gene matches. The CDR3 is made up of 15 amino acids. CDR3 coding DNA: TGTGCCAGCAGGAGTCAGGGGGCAGCGGTCACTGAAGCTTTCTTT. Translating it yields CASRSQGAAVTEAFF.

The genes are TRBV19 and TRBJ1-1, with D unclear. The CDR3 length is 11 residues. CDR1 LNHDA and CDR2 SQIVND come from the germline V gene (reference sequence). Trimming took 3 bases from V and 8 from J, leaving 7 bases between them. The CDR3 sequence is CASSMRREAFF. The CDR3 region has the DNA TGTGCCAGTAGTATGAGGAGGGAAGCTTTCTTT.

In this sample, this clone turned up a few times. This same CDR3 is encoded by further DNA sequences in the sample. CDR3 protein: CATTGDSNQPQHF. CDR3 in DNA: TGTGCCACCACCGGTGATAGCAATCAGCCCCAGCATTTT. The chain combines TRBV2 with TRBJ1-5; D gene uncertain. The CDR3 contains 13 residues. Trimming left V 10 bases short and J 0 bases short, with 10 bases between. The germline CDR1 and CDR2 sequences are SNHLY and FYNNEI.

This clone showed up just a few times. V and J are TRBV2 and TRBJ1-5; D not resolved. Germline V gives CDR1 SNHLY, CDR2 FYNNEI. The CDR3 contains 14 residues. Trimming removed 7 bases at V and 1 base at J, with 11 bases between. The CDR3 nucleotides are TGTGCCAGCATGGGAGGAGGAAGCAATCAGCCCCAGCATTTT. Protein sequence: CASMGGGSNQPQHF.

This clone was detected a few times. CDR3 in amino acids: CASSSRDRGLTGELFF. The CDR3 coding sequence is TGCGCCAGCAGCTCACGGGACAGGGGGCTGACCGGGGAGCTGTTTTTT. This chain joins TRBV5-1 and TRBJ2-2; 12 nucleotides match TRBD1. Germline lookup yields CDR1 SGHRS and CDR2 YFSETQ. The CDR3 sequence is 16 residues long. Trimming cost V 3 bases and J 5 bases; bases outside gene matches: 5. The complete variable domain, with remaining parts taken from reference TRBV5-1 and TRBJ2-2, reads KAGVTQTPRYLIKTRGQQVTLSCSPISGHRSVSWYQQTPGQGLQFLFEYFSETQRNKGNFPGRFSGRQFSNSRSEMNVSTLELGDSALYLCASSSRDRGLTGELFFGEGSRLTVL.

This chain links TRBV2 with TRBJ2-3, with 9 nucleotides matching TRBD2. Germline assignment: CDR1 SNHLY and CDR2 FYNNEI. The junction had 7 bases not matched to a gene; V was cut back by 6 bases and J by 3 bases. The CDR3 totals 15 residues. The CDR3 DNA reads TGTGCCAGCAGGCGGGGGGGCGGATTAACAGATACGCAGTATTTT. As protein: CASRRGGGLTDTQYF.

This clone was seen more than once but under ten times. The chain carries TRBV7-2 and TRBJ1-5; TRBD1 matches at 9 bases. The CDR3 has 16 residues. Germline assignment: CDR1 SGHTA and CDR2 FQGNSA. The V gene end was trimmed by 6 bases and the J gene end by 3 bases; junction bases not matched to a gene: 9. The chain's CDR3 is CASSPGQGTYNQPQHF. The CDR3 DNA sequence: TGTGCCAGCAGTCCCGGACAGGGGACGTACAATCAGCCCCAGCATTTT.

About this clone itself: The germline gene is not matched at one end of the junction; a read error may be the cause. The same CDR3 is also encoded by other DNA sequences in this sample. V and J are TRBV10-2 and TRBJ1-1; 7 nucleotides line up with TRBD1. The germline CDR1 and CDR2 sequences are WSHSY and SAAADI. The CDR3 length is 14 residues. The CDR3 here is CASSDRVWNTEAFF. The DNA for the CDR3 is TGCGCCAGTAGTGACAGGGTATGGAACACTGAAGCTTTCTTT.

In its sample, this clone was seen a few times. CDR3 bases: TGTGCCAGCAGTTACAAAGGGCCAACAGGAGACTATGGCTACACCTTC. Encoded protein: CASSYKGPTGDYGYTF. The rearrangement uses TRBV6-5 and TRBJ1-2, with D perhaps matching TRBD1 (5 bases). The CDR3 consists of 16 residues. From germline, CDR1 is MNHEY and CDR2 SVGAGI. V lost 2 bases to trimming and J lost 3 bases, with 16 bases between them.

This clone was seen only a few times. The rearrangement links TRBV6-5 to TRBJ2-1; 7 bases map to TRBD2. CDR3 length: 13 amino acids. The germline V gene has CDR1 MNHEY and CDR2 SVGAGI. The J segment lost 6 bases and the V segment lost 6 bases, leaving 5 bases of the junction unmatched. Here the CDR3 reads CASSPPGGNEQFF. In DNA form, the CDR3 reads TGTGCCAGCAGCCCCCCGGGGGGCAATGAGCAGTTCTTC.

This CDR3 is CASSQASNTGELFF. The CDR3 region has the DNA TGCGCCAGCAGCCAGGCCTCGAACACCGGGGAGCTGTTTTTT. V and J are TRBV5-1 and TRBJ2-2; D is undetermined. Per germline, CDR1 SGHRS and CDR2 YFSETQ. V lost 4 bases to trimming and J lost 0 bases, with 7 bases between them. The CDR3 is made up of 14 amino acids.

The J gene is TRBJ2-1, the V gene TRBV4-3, with 9 bases that match TRBD2. Trimming removed 0 bases from V and 7 bases from J; junction bases left unmatched: 16. Looked up from germline, CDR1 is LGHNA and CDR2 is YSLEER. This CDR3 is 19 amino acids long. In DNA form, the CDR3 reads TGCGCCAGCAGCCAAGACCCGGGCCCGGTAAGGACTAGCGTAAATGAGCAGTTCTTC. Its protein is CASSQDPGPVRTSVNEQFF.

This clone was seen once. This rearrangement joins TRBV7-9 to TRBJ2-1; D not resolved. The germline gives CDR1 SEHNR, CDR2 FQNEAQ (reference sequence). The CDR3 runs 15 residues. Trimming left V 3 bases short and J 0 bases short, with 9 bases between. CDR3 protein: CASSFRKVSYNEQFF. The CDR3 DNA reads as TGTGCCAGCAGCTTCAGGAAAGTCTCCTACAATGAGCAGTTCTTC.

The CDR3 spells CARRDTNTGELFF. The CDR3 nucleotides read TGTGCAAGACGGGACACTAACACCGGGGAGCTGTTTTTT. The rearrangement joins TRBV12-2 to TRBJ2-2; TRBD1, as called in the table, went unchecked against the DNA. TRBV12-2 is described as a pseudogene. The length of the CDR3 is 13 residues.

This clone has only a few counts. The rearrangement uses TRBV7-9 and TRBJ2-1, with D hard to call. Trimming shortened V by 5 bases and J by 3 bases, and 11 bases separated the two germline ends. Per germline, CDR1 SEHNR and CDR2 FQNEAQ (reference sequence). The CDR3 is 14 amino acids. In nucleotides, the CDR3 is TGTGCCAGCAGCCCCAGCCGGGTCTACAATGAGCAGTTCTTC. It is translated as CASSPSRVYNEQFF.

This chain uses TRBV18 with TRBJ2-7, with TRBD2 identical over 11 bases. V shed 4 bases and J 7 bases; nucleotides not matched to a gene: 3. The germline CDR1 and CDR2 sequences are KGHSH and LQKENI. This CDR3 is 13 amino acids long. As DNA, the CDR3 is TGTGCCAGCTCACGCCTAGCGGGAGGTGAGCAGTACTTC. It codes for CASSRLAGGEQYF. Variable domain in full (rest from reference TRBV18 and TRBJ2-7): NAGVMQNPRHLVRRRGQEARLRCSPMKGHSHVYWYRQLPEEGLKFMVYLQKENIIDESGMPKERFSAEFPKEGPSILRIQQVVRGDSAAYFCASSRLAGGEQYFGPGTRLTVT.